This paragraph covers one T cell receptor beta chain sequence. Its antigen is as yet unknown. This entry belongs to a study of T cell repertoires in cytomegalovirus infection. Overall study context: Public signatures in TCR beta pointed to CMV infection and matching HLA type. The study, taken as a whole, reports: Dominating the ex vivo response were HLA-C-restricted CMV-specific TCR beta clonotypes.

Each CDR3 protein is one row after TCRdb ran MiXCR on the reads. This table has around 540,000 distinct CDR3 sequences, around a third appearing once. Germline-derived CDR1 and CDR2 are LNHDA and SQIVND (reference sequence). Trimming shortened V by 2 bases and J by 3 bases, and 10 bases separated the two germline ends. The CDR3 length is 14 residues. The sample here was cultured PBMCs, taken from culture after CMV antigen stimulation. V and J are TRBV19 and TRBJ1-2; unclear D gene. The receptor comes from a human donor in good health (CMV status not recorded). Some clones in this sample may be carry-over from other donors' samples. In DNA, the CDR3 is TGTGCCAGTAGTATAATGGGGATTGACTATGGCTACACCTTC. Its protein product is CASSIMGIDYGYTF.